Listed here are 9 T cell receptor beta chains from one sample, sequenced in a study of shared clonotypes between healthy human individuals (dated by TCRdb to 2018 to 2020). The protocol used for the library was the immunoSEQ multiplex PCR assay. In its TCRdb copy, this immuneACCESS table keeps in-frame sequences only and misses some clones. Where compared with another copy, unresolved V genes explain less than half of these, and the others have no known cause. Present in this sample are millions of clones, about 92% of which were seen just once. The ten largest clones represent about 0.41% of the sample. Sequencing was performed on naive CD4+ T cells from PBMCs. The sample's cell subset or site label, decoded: CD45RA+ positively selected. These receptors came from a man in his late teens or twenties in good health. Some clones in this sample may be carry-over from other donors' samples.

In its sample, this clone was seen once. This chain uses TRBV7-6 with TRBJ2-1; 14 bases fit TRBD2. Germline V gene sequence: CDR1 SGHVS, CDR2 FNYEAQ. The CDR3 extends over 17 amino acids. V shed 5 bases, J shed 6 bases, and the junction held 9 bases outside the gene matches. This chain's CDR3 is CASSKGPGTSGSNEQFF. DNA for the CDR3: TGTGCCAGCAGCAAGGGACCCGGGACTAGCGGGAGCAATGAGCAGTTCTTC.

The chain has TRBV5-4 and TRBJ1-1; D gene unclear. Trimming removed 4 bases at V and 5 bases at J, with 18 bases between. Germline CDR1 and CDR2: SGHNT and YYREEE (reference sequence). There are 15 residues in the CDR3. This CDR3 reads CASSRVKGVGTEAFF. For the CDR3, the DNA is TGTGCCAGCAGCCGGGTGAAGGGAGTGGGTACTGAAGCTTTCTTT.

In DNA, the CDR3 is TGTGCCAGCAGTGAACACTCGCGGACCCCAGAGACCCAGTACTTC. Amino acids: CASSEHSRTPETQYF. The chain joins TRBV25-1 to TRBJ2-5; D is undetermined. Germline V CDR1 and CDR2: MGHDK, SYGVNS. The CDR3 length is 15 residues. Deletions cut 2 bases from V and 4 bases from J, with 14 bases between.

This rearrangement joins TRBV5-6 to TRBJ2-1; D uncertain. The germline gives CDR1 SGHDT, CDR2 YYEEEE. Trimming left V 0 bases short and J 2 bases short, with 9 bases between. The CDR3 covers 15 residues. CDR3 sequence reads: CASSLDGGAYNEQFF. The CDR3 coding sequence is TGTGCCAGCAGCTTGGATGGCGGTGCCTACAATGAGCAGTTCTTC.

The V and J genes are TRBV7-2 and TRBJ2-1, with D possibly TRBD2 on 6 matching bases. Trimming shortened V by 7 bases and J by 0 bases, and 13 bases separated the two germline ends. CDR3 size: 15 residues. Per the germline V gene, CDR1 is SGHTA and CDR2 is FQGNSA. DNA of the CDR3: TGTGCCAGCAAAGTGGGAGGAAGCTCCTACAATGAGCAGTTCTTC. Encoded protein: CASKVGGSSYNEQFF.

This sequence joins TRBV28 and TRBJ1-2; D call uncertain. Trimming removed 5 bases at V and 4 bases at J, with 14 bases between. The V gene's germline CDR1 is MDHEN and CDR2 SYDVKM. The CDR3 is 14 residues long. The CDR3, as DNA: TGTGCCAGCAGTGGGCCCTTAAGCGGCTATGGCTACACCTTC. This translates into CASSGPLSGYGYTF.

The rearrangement joins TRBV19 to TRBJ2-2; 12 bases align to TRBD2. V lost 5 bases to trimming and J lost 3 bases; unmatched junction nucleotides: 7. Per germline, CDR1 LNHDA and CDR2 SQIVND (reference sequence). This CDR3 has 17 amino acids. CDR3 nucleotide sequence: TGTGCCAGTAGTGCCGCGGGACTAGCGGGCTACACCGGGGAGCTGTTTTTT. Its protein is CASSAAGLAGYTGELFF.

As concerns this clone: Within the sample, other DNA sequences also encode this same CDR3. The rearrangement uses TRBV27 and TRBJ1-1, with 7 bases lining up with TRBD1. The germline V gene has CDR1 MNHEY and CDR2 SMNVEV (reference sequence). The CDR3 totals 14 residues. V shed 4 bases and J 0 bases; nucleotides not matched to a gene: 2. The CDR3 coding sequence is TGTGCCAGCAGTTACAGGGGCCTGAACACTGAAGCTTTCTTT. Translation gives CASSYRGLNTEAFF.

The chain carries TRBV7-9 and TRBJ2-7; 9 bases match TRBD1. This CDR3 has 15 amino acids. CDR1 and CDR2 from the germline V gene are SEHNR and FQNEAQ (reference sequence). Trimming removed 2 bases from V and 5 bases from J; junction bases left unmatched: 7. The CDR3, as DNA: TGTGCCAGCAGCTTATTTGGGACAGGGTGGAACGAGCAGTACTTC. Its protein product is CASSLFGTGWNEQYF. Using reference TRBV7-9 and TRBJ2-7 for the parts outside the CDR3, the full variable domain is DTGVSQNPRHKITKRGQNVTFRCDPISEHNRLYWYRQTLGQGPEFLTYFQNEAQLEKSRLLSDRFSAERPKGSFSTLEIQRTEQGDSAMYLCASSLFGTGWNEQYFGPGTRLTVT.